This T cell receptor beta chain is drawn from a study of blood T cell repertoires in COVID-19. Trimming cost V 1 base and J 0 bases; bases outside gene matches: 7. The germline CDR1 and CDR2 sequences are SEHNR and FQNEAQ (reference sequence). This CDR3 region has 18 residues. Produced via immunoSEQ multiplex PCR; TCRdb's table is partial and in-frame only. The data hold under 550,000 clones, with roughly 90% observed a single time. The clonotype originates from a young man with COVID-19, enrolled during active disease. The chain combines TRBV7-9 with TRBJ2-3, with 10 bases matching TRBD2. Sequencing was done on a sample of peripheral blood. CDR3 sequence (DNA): TGTGCCAGCAGCTTAGACGGACTAGCGGTTACTAGCACAGATACGCAGTATTTT. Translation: CASSLDGLAVTSTDTQYF.